This TCR beta chain was captured in a study of shared clonotypes between healthy human individuals. Every subset had its genomic DNA shared out evenly among several immunoSEQ plates. Sequencing used immunoSEQ multiplex PCR; TCRdb keeps in-frame clones, though not all of them. The repertoire holds about 2 million clones, with roughly 95% as singletons. In the naive CD8 group, cells lacked CD45RO and were positively selected for CCR7, so terminally differentiated effector memory CD45RA+ cells were left out. The TCR comes from a man between 18 and 35 years old in good health. The sequenced sample consisted of naive CD8+ T cells sorted from blood.

The DNA for the CDR3 is TGCGCCAGCAGCCAAGTCCCCGGACTAGAAACATACAATGAGCAGTTCTTC. This encodes CASSQVPGLETYNEQFF. The chain employs TRBV4-3 and TRBJ2-1, with TRBD2 matching 7 bases. The CDR3 spans 17 residues. Trimming took 1 base from V and 4 from J; bases not matched to a gene: 10. The germline gives CDR1 LGHNA, CDR2 YSLEER.